This is a list of T cell receptor beta chains from one sample in a study. TCRdb redid the calling of the RT-PCR reads with MiXCR, one entry per CDR3 protein. The sample lists almost 700,000 distinct CDR3 sequences, 14% occurring once. The sequenced sample was memory CD4+ T cells from blood. These receptors all come from a female donor in good health, serving as a healthy control. The CDR3 runs from the conserved cysteine through the conserved F or W. A D gene is named only where the DNA matches it firmly. The size field is filled for only some rows; it gives once, few, many or a size class.

d_gene: .
v_gene: TRBV11-2
abundance: .
j_gene: TRBJ1-1
CDR3nt: TGTGCCAGCAGCTTAGTTCTGGGGATGAACACTGAAGCTTTCTTT
CDR3aa: CASSLVLGMNTEAFF

d_gene: .
v_gene: TRBV5-1
abundance: many
j_gene: TRBJ1-1
CDR3nt: TGCGCCAGCAGCTTGGGAAGGGAGACTTTCTTT
CDR3aa: CASSLGRETFF

d_gene: .
v_gene: TRBV18
abundance: .
j_gene: TRBJ2-5
CDR3nt: TGTGCCAGCTCATCAACCGGGACGGGCCAAGAGACCCAGTACTTC
CDR3aa: CASSSTGTGQETQYF

d_gene: TRBD1
v_gene: TRBV5-5
abundance: .
j_gene: TRBJ1-1
CDR3nt: TGTGCCAGCAGCTCCCAGACAGGGGACACTGAAGCTTTCTTT
CDR3aa: CASSSQTGDTEAFF

d_gene: .
v_gene: TRBV3-1
abundance: .
j_gene: TRBJ1-5
CDR3nt: TGTGCCAGCTCACCAGGGCGCAATCAGCCCCAGCATTTT
CDR3aa: CASSPGRNQPQHF

d_gene: .
v_gene: TRBV21-1
abundance: few
j_gene: TRBJ1-1
CDR3nt: TGTGCCAGCAGCAAAGAGGCAGGCACTGAAGCTTTCTTT
CDR3aa: CASSKEAGTEAFF

d_gene: TRBD1
v_gene: TRBV29-1
abundance: few
j_gene: TRBJ2-7
CDR3nt: TGCAGCGTTGAAGATCAGGGACAGGGGTTCTACGAGCAGTACTTC
CDR3aa: CSVEDQGQGFYEQYF

d_gene: TRBD2
v_gene: TRBV20-1
abundance: many
j_gene: TRBJ2-3
CDR3nt: TGCAGTGCTAGCCGGCGGGAGGCCATAACAGATACGCAGTATTTT
CDR3aa: CSASRREAITDTQYF

d_gene: TRBD2
v_gene: TRBV20-1
abundance: many
j_gene: TRBJ2-3
CDR3nt: TGCGGCCTGCCAGCTAGCGGGATCACAGATACGCAGTATTTT
CDR3aa: CGLPASGITDTQYF

d_gene: .
v_gene: TRBV12-3/TRBV12-4
abundance: few
j_gene: TRBJ1-1
CDR3nt: TGTGCCAGCAGGCCCTCGGGGGGGCAGAACACTGAAGCTTTCTTT
CDR3aa: CASRPSGGQNTEAFF